This T cell receptor beta chain stems from a study of T cell repertoires in cytomegalovirus infection. Study-wide background: Used in the study were CMV epitopes, some recently identified and HLA-C-restricted, others well-studied and HLA-B-restricted. Public TCR beta signatures provided an indication of both CMV infection and a matching HLA type.

Germline CDR1 MDHEN, CDR2 SYDVKM. This CDR3 is 14 amino acids long. V trimming: 2 bases; J trimming: 5 bases; junction bases outside the gene matches: 5. At least ten counts were recorded for this clonotype. The antigen is not known. One entry per CDR3 protein results from TCRdb running MiXCR on the reads. The sample lists 570,000 or so distinct CDR3 sequences, about 39% occurring once. The study's findings and limits: Public TCR beta family frequency separated CMV-and-HLA carriers, including in an independent cohort. Dominating the ex vivo response were TCR beta clonotypes that were CMV-specific and HLA-C-restricted.

The genes are TRBV28 and TRBJ2-7, with 8 nucleotides matching TRBD2. Material: cultured PBMCs, obtained from culture after CMV antigen stimulation. The source of this sequence is a human donor in good health (CMV status not recorded). Some clones in this sample may be carry-over from other donors' samples. CDR3 amino acids: CASSLRLARDEQYF. CDR3 in DNA: TGTGCCAGCAGTTTAAGACTAGCGAGGGACGAGCAGTACTTC. The full variable domain, in which reference TRBV28 and TRBJ2-7 provide the parts outside the CDR3, is DVKVTQSSRYLVKRTGEKVFLECVQDMDHENMFWYRQDPGLGLRLIYFSYDVKMKEKGDIPEGYSVSREKKERFSLILESASTNQTSMYLCASSLRLARDEQYFGPGTRLTVT.